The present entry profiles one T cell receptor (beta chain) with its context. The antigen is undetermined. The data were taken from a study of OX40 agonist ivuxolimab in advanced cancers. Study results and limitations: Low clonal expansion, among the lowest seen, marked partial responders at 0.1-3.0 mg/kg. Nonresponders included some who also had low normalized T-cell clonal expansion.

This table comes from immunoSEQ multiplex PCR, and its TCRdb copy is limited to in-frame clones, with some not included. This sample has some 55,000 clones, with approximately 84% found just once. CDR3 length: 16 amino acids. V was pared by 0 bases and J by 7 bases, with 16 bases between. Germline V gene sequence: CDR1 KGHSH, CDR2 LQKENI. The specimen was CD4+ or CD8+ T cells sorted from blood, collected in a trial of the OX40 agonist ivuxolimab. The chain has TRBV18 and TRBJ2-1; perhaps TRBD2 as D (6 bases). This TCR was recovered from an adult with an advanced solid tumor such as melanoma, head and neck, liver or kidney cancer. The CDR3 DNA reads TGTGCCAGCTCACCACCGGGCAGGGAGGTCGCAAATGAGCAGTTCTTC. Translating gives CASSPPGREVANEQFF.